The 12 T cell receptor beta chains in this list originate from one sample, sequenced in a study of cytomegalovirus exposure and HLA in healthy donors. PCR employed 60 Vbeta and 13 Jbeta primers. Profiled with immunoSEQ multiplex PCR; TCRdb holds only in-frame clones, not every one. This table holds 100,000 to 150,000 clones, around four fifths found once. Sequenced input: PBMCs. All receptors come from a man aged 18 to 30 in good health and CMV-seropositive.

This clone appeared once. J is TRBJ2-5 and V is TRBV2, with D possibly being TRBD1 (5 bases). Trimming shortened V by 1 base and J by 1 base, and 7 bases separated the two germline ends. There are 14 residues in the CDR3. Germline assignment: CDR1 SNHLY and CDR2 FYNNEI. The CDR3 region has the DNA TGTGCCAGCAGTGAAGAGGGGTTCCAAGAGACCCAGTACTTC. It yields the protein CASSEEGFQETQYF.

The chain is built from TRBV5-1 and TRBJ2-1; 8 nucleotides align to TRBD2. The CDR3 loop spans 15 amino acids. Per germline, CDR1 SGHRS and CDR2 YFSETQ. Unmatched junction bases numbered 7, after V lost 3 bases and J lost 5 bases. The CDR3 region is CASSSSGGLDNEQFF. CDR3 in DNA: TGCGCCAGCAGCTCCTCGGGAGGGTTGGACAATGAGCAGTTCTTC.

The rearrangement uses TRBV5-1 and TRBJ2-5, with D possibly being TRBD1 (5 bases). There are 13 residues in the CDR3. V was shortened by 9 bases and J by 1 base, with 13 bases between the two germline ends. CDR1 and CDR2 from the germline V gene are SGHRS and YFSETQ. The CDR3 sequence: CATRDSTQETQYF. The DNA of the CDR3 is TGCGCCACCAGAGACAGTACCCAAGAGACCCAGTACTTC.

This clone was detected only a few times. V and J are TRBV30 and TRBJ1-2, with 7 bases aligning to TRBD1. The CDR3 consists of 16 residues. The germline gives CDR1 GTSNPN, CDR2 SVGIG (reference sequence). V was clipped by 0 bases and J by 4 bases; unmatched bases: 11. The CDR3 sequence: CAWSVVRTGGGYGYTF. For the CDR3, the DNA is TGTGCCTGGAGTGTTGTCCGGACAGGCGGAGGCTATGGCTACACCTTC.

J is TRBJ1-3 and V is TRBV4-2; no definite D call. Germline CDR1 LGHNA, CDR2 YNFKEQ. The CDR3 is made up of 13 amino acids. Trimming stripped 6 bases from V and 4 bases from J, with 10 bases between. The CDR3 reads CASREGAGNTIYF. In DNA form, the CDR3 reads TGTGCCAGCAGGGAGGGTGCGGGAAACACCATATATTTT.

This clone was seen only once. The rearrangement uses TRBV10-1 and TRBJ1-1; 7 nucleotides agree with TRBD1. V was pared by 0 bases and J by 1 base, with 5 bases of the junction left unmatched. The CDR3 is 16 residues long. Looked up from germline, CDR1 is WNHNN and CDR2 is SYGVQD (reference sequence). The CDR3 loop reads CASSESRGLPNTEAFF. CDR3 DNA: TGCGCCAGCAGTGAGTCAAGGGGGCTCCCGAACACTGAAGCTTTCTTT.

The chain is built from TRBV5-1 and TRBJ1-2, with 7 positions matching TRBD1. CDR3 length: 17 residues. V shed 4 bases and J 1 base; nucleotides not matched to a gene: 13. CDR1 SGHRS and CDR2 YFSETQ come from the germline V gene. Here the CDR3 reads CASSRDWTGLFNYGYTF. CDR3 bases: TGCGCCAGCAGCAGAGACTGGACAGGACTATTTAACTATGGCTACACCTTC.

In its sample, this clone was seen a few times. The V gene is TRBV6-5, the J gene TRBJ1-1; D is ambiguous. The CDR3 is made up of 14 amino acids. Germline CDR1 MNHEY, CDR2 SVGAGI. V lost 6 bases to trimming and J lost 4 bases, with 15 bases between them. The CDR3 DNA is TGTGCCAGCAGCCTAAGTAGTTCCGCCACTGAAGCTTTCTTT. The encoded protein is CASSLSSSATEAFF.

DNA of the CDR3: TGTGCCAGCAGCGTAGGAGGGACAGCAAGCTACGAGCAGTACTTC. Translating it yields CASSVGGTASYEQYF. V usage is TRBV9 and J usage is TRBJ2-7, with 7 bases lining up with TRBD1. This CDR3 is 15 amino acids long. The germline V gene has CDR1 SGDLS and CDR2 YYNGEE. V gave up 0 bases and J gave up 3 bases; unmatched junction bases: 6.

In this sample, this clone turned up a few times. The genes are TRBV5-6 and TRBJ1-5; 10 bases are a match to TRBD1. The CDR3 runs to 15 residues. Germline CDR1 SGHDT, CDR2 YYEEEE. V dropped 4 bases and J dropped 7; count of bases not matched to a gene: 8. CDR3 protein: CASSAGTGDLQPQHF. CDR3 nucleotides: TGTGCCAGCAGCGCCGGGACAGGGGATTTGCAGCCCCAGCATTTT.

V and J are TRBV9 and TRBJ2-2, with TRBD1 matching 8 bases. Trimming took 3 bases from V and 1 from J; bases not matched to a gene: 11. The CDR3 consists of 18 residues. Germline assignment: CDR1 SGDLS and CDR2 YYNGEE. CDR3: CASSGPGQAFKNTGELFF. The CDR3 bases are TGTGCCAGCAGCGGCCCGGGACAGGCGTTCAAGAACACCGGGGAGCTGTTTTTT.

The chain joins TRBV27 to TRBJ1-3; no firm D call. This CDR3 has 15 residues. The V end lost 5 bases, the J end lost 0 bases, and 11 bases lay between the germline ends. Germline CDR1 reads MNHEY; CDR2 reads SMNVEV (reference sequence). This chain's CDR3 is CASSPSRGSGNTIYF. The DNA for the CDR3 is TGTGCCAGCAGTCCGTCCAGAGGCTCTGGAAACACCATATATTTT.